The 24 T cell receptor beta chains below all came from one sample that was sequenced in a study of shared clonotypes between healthy human individuals. TCRdb's copy holds only in-frame clones and misses some; the assay was immunoSEQ multiplex PCR. The data contain roughly 700,000 clones, 74% of them singletons. The material sequenced was memory CD4+ T cells sorted from blood. As for subset: CD45RA-negative fraction. The receptor source for this set is a young woman in good health.

The J gene is TRBJ2-1, the V gene TRBV11-1, with TRBD1 as a possible D gene (6 bases). V was pared by 6 bases and J by 5 bases, with 17 bases between. Per germline, CDR1 SGHAT and CDR2 FQDESV (reference sequence). The CDR3 runs 15 residues. The CDR3: CASSTGQGTNNEQFF. The DNA of the CDR3 is TGTGCCAGCAGTACAGGGCAGGGGACCAACAATGAGCAGTTCTTC.

The rearrangement uses TRBV28 and TRBJ2-2, with D perhaps matching TRBD2 (6 bases). This CDR3 region has 13 residues. Germline V gene sequence: CDR1 MDHEN, CDR2 SYDVKM. V lost 11 bases and J 1 base, leaving 11 bases between the germline ends. The CDR3 reads CAAIAVNTGELFF. In DNA form, the CDR3 reads TGTGCCGCGATAGCGGTGAACACCGGGGAGCTGTTTTTT.

This clone was seen only a few times. J is TRBJ2-7 and V is TRBV2, with D tentatively TRBD1 (6 bases). The CDR3 consists of 13 residues. Deletions cut 8 bases from V and 9 bases from J, with 20 bases between. Germline-derived CDR1 and CDR2 are SNHLY and FYNNEI. CDR3 loop: CASRERQAGAQYF. CDR3 nucleotides: TGTGCCAGCCGCGAACGACAGGCGGGTGCGCAGTACTTC. Combining the CDR3 with reference TRBV2 and TRBJ2-7 gives the whole variable domain EPEVTQTPSHQVTQMGQEVILRCVPISNHLYFYWYRQILGQKVEFLVSFYNNEISEKSEIFDDQFSVERPDGSNFTLKIRSTKLEDSAMYFCASRERQAGAQYFGPGTRLTVT.

The V gene is TRBV2, the J gene TRBJ2-5; 10 bases fit TRBD2. J was trimmed by 5 bases and V by 6 bases; bases with no gene match: 3. Germline V gene data show CDR1 as SNHLY and CDR2 as FYNNEI. The CDR3 is 13 amino acids. The CDR3 DNA reads as TGTGCCAGCAGACTAGCGGGAACCGAGACCCAGTACTTC. This encodes CASRLAGTETQYF.

V is TRBV28 and J is TRBJ1-4; TRBD1 aligns across 8 bases. Germline CDR1 and CDR2: MDHEN and SYDVKM. CDR3 size: 12 residues. Trimming at V came to 7 bases and at J to 8 bases, leaving 3 bases not matched to a gene. The CDR3 DNA reads TGTGCCAGCAAGCGACAGGGGGAAAAACTGTTTTTT. Protein product: CASKRQGEKLFF. Based on the CDR3 plus reference TRBV28 and TRBJ1-4, the full variable domain is DVKVTQSSRYLVKRTGEKVFLECVQDMDHENMFWYRQDPGLGLRLIYFSYDVKMKEKGDIPEGYSVSREKKERFSLILESASTNQTSMYLCASKRQGEKLFFGSGTQLSVL.

The V call is TRBV27, the J call TRBJ2-7, with D perhaps matching TRBD1 (6 bases). Germline-derived CDR1 and CDR2 are MNHEY and SMNVEV (reference sequence). The CDR3 extends over 15 amino acids. Trimming left V 7 bases short and J 1 base short, with 17 bases between. CDR3 in DNA: TGTGCCAGCAACTGCCATTCGGACAGTTCCTACGAGCAGTACTTC. Translating it yields CASNCHSDSSYEQYF.

V and J are TRBV5-1 and TRBJ1-1; D call uncertain. The CDR3 has 10 residues. The V and J ends lost 7 bases and 6 bases respectively, with 7 bases between them. From germline, CDR1 is SGHRS and CDR2 YFSETQ. The CDR3 region is CASLRPEAFF. CDR3 DNA sequence: TGCGCCAGCCTCAGGCCTGAAGCTTTCTTT. The full variable domain, with the rest looked up from reference TRBV5-1 and TRBJ1-1, is KAGVTQTPRYLIKTRGQQVTLSCSPISGHRSVSWYQQTPGQGLQFLFEYFSETQRNKGNFPGRFSGRQFSNSRSEMNVSTLELGDSALYLCASLRPEAFFGQGTRLTVV.

J is TRBJ2-3 and V is TRBV21-1; no DNA check was done on the table's D call, TRBD2. TRBV21-1 represents a pseudogene. This CDR3 is 14 amino acids long. The DNA for the CDR3 is TGTGCCAGCCGGAACTCGGGGGTGCCCAATACGCAGTATTTT. Its translation: CASRNSGVPNTQYF.

The chain joins TRBV28 to TRBJ2-6; TRBD2 is a possible D gene (5 bases). V lost 10 bases, J lost 0 bases, and 13 bases lay in between. Germline assignment: CDR1 MDHEN and CDR2 SYDVKM. This CDR3 has 15 amino acids. The CDR3 DNA reads TGTGCCACCTTACCGGGAAACTCTGGGGCCAACGTCCTGACTTTC. Translation gives CATLPGNSGANVLTF.

As to this clone: In the same sample, other DNA sequences code for this CDR3. V is TRBV19 and J is TRBJ2-2, with D perhaps TRBD1 or TRBD2 (6 bases each). Deletions cut 1 base from V and 2 bases from J, with 8 bases between. The CDR3 has 15 residues. The germline gives CDR1 LNHDA, CDR2 SQIVND (reference sequence). The CDR3 DNA sequence: TGTGCCAGTAGTATAGGCGGGACAAACACCGGGGAGCTGTTTTTT. Residues: CASSIGGTNTGELFF.

For this clone: A much larger clone differs by one base, so this may be a read error. The chain joins TRBV25-1 to TRBJ2-1, with TRBD1 matching 9 bases. In germline, CDR1 is MGHDK, CDR2 SYGVNS. V was pared by 6 bases and J by 5 bases, with 5 bases of the junction left unmatched. CDR3 length: 14 residues. Written as DNA, the CDR3 is TGTGCCAGCAGCCCGGGACAGGGAAACAATGAGCAGTTCTTC. It yields the protein CASSPGQGNNEQFF.

The chain recombines TRBV4-1 with TRBJ2-2, with TRBD2 matching over 11 bases. The CDR3 has 18 amino acids. With V trimmed by 4 bases and J by 0 bases, 7 bases remained unmatched. Germline CDR1 MGHRA, CDR2 YSYEKL. This chain's CDR3 is CASSLGEGLAANTGELFF. Written as DNA, the CDR3 is TGCGCCAGCAGCCTCGGCGAGGGACTAGCGGCGAACACCGGGGAGCTGTTTTTT.

V usage is TRBV4-1 and J usage is TRBJ1-3; D uncertain. Trimming stripped 4 bases from V and 0 bases from J, with 13 bases between. The CDR3 consists of 16 residues. From germline, CDR1 is MGHRA and CDR2 YSYEKL. The CDR3, as DNA: TGCGCCAGCAGCCGAGACCAAGGGATCTCTGGAAACACCATATATTTT. Its protein is CASSRDQGISGNTIYF.

Notes on this clone: The same CDR3 can be traced to other DNA sequences in this sample. The chain uses TRBV5-4 and TRBJ2-3; 12 nucleotides match TRBD2. CDR3 length: 16 residues. CDR1 is SGHNT, CDR2 YYREEE, per germline (reference sequence). The ends lost 4 bases at V and 0 bases at J; junction bases unmatched: 3. As DNA, the CDR3 is TGTGCCAGCAGCGTCGGGACTAGCGGGAGCACAGATACGCAGTATTTT. Its protein is CASSVGTSGSTDTQYF.

The V and J genes are TRBV19 and TRBJ2-3; a possible D gene is TRBD1 (6 bases). Between the trimmed V and J ends, which lost 5 bases and 3 bases, there was a span of 18 bases. Germline V gives CDR1 LNHDA, CDR2 SQIVND (reference sequence). The CDR3 has 16 residues. The CDR3 bases are TGTGCCAGTAGTCCTTACAGGGATATTGGGACAGATACGCAGTATTTT. It specifies CASSPYRDIGTDTQYF.

The J gene is TRBJ1-5, the V gene TRBV28; 9 bases are a match to TRBD1. The ends lost 1 base at V and 7 bases at J; junction bases unmatched: 11. Germline CDR1 MDHEN, CDR2 SYDVKM. The CDR3 contains 17 residues. In DNA form, the CDR3 reads TGTGCCAGCAGTTTATCGACAGGGGGGTTTTACGGACAGCCCCAGCATTTT. Its translation is CASSLSTGGFYGQPQHF. The full variable domain, its missing parts supplied by reference TRBV28 and TRBJ1-5, is DVKVTQSSRYLVKRTGEKVFLECVQDMDHENMFWYRQDPGLGLRLIYFSYDVKMKEKGDIPEGYSVSREKKERFSLILESASTNQTSMYLCASSLSTGGFYGQPQHFGDGTRLSIL.

This chain connects TRBV5-5 to TRBJ2-7; weak D call: TRBD2 (6 bases). Germline V CDR1 and CDR2: SGHKS, YYEKEE (reference sequence). This CDR3 comprises 13 residues. The V gene lost 3 bases and the J gene lost 7 bases, with 14 bases spanning the gap. The CDR3 protein is CASSSRLVREQYF. As DNA, the CDR3 is TGTGCCAGCAGCTCCAGACTAGTAAGAGAGCAGTACTTC. The complete variable domain, with remaining parts taken from reference TRBV5-5 and TRBJ2-7, reads DAGVTQSPTHLIKTRGQQVTLRCSPISGHKSVSWYQQVLGQGPQFIFQYYEKEERGRGNFPDRFSARQFPNYSSELNVNALLLGDSALYLCASSSRLVREQYFGPGTRLTVT.

Comment on this clone: A much more abundant neighbour one base away suggests this may be a read error. This sequence joins TRBV2 and TRBJ2-3, with TRBD1 matching over 10 bases. Trimming removed 6 bases from V and 1 base from J; junction bases left unmatched: 4. Germline lookup yields CDR1 SNHLY and CDR2 FYNNEI. There are 15 residues in the CDR3. CDR3 sequence (DNA): TGTGCCAGCAGCGCCGGGACAGGGGGCACAGATACGCAGTATTTT. Its translation is CASSAGTGGTDTQYF.

A single count supports this clone. The rearrangement uses TRBV7-3 and TRBJ1-1, with TRBD1 identical over 8 bases. Germline loops: CDR1 SGHTA, CDR2 FQGTGA. Unmatched junction bases numbered 9, after V lost 5 bases and J lost 1 base. The CDR3 is 16 amino acids. As DNA, the CDR3 is TGTGCCAGCAGCGCTCCCACCGGGACAGGGAACACTGAAGCTTTCTTT. This encodes CASSAPTGTGNTEAFF.

The genes are TRBV7-9 and TRBJ2-7, with TRBD1 identical over 9 bases. Germline CDR1 is SEHNR and CDR2 is FQNEAQ (reference sequence). This CDR3 spans 15 amino acids. With V trimmed by 5 bases and J by 5 bases, 10 bases remained unmatched. CDR3 region: CASSPTRDRDNEQYF. The CDR3 DNA sequence: TGTGCCAGCAGCCCTACCCGGGACAGGGACAACGAGCAGTACTTC.

This clone was counted between two and nine times. The sample carries other DNA sequences with the same CDR3. The V gene is TRBV6-1, the J gene TRBJ2-1; possible D gene TRBD2, 5 bases. Deletions cut 2 bases from V and 3 bases from J, with 11 bases between. The CDR3 runs 15 residues. Looked up from germline, CDR1 is MNHNS and CDR2 is SASEGT. CDR3: CASSEPGSIYNEQFF. CDR3 bases: TGTGCCAGCAGTGAACCGGGATCTATCTACAATGAGCAGTTCTTC.

V is TRBV19 and J is TRBJ2-5; possible D gene TRBD2, 5 bases. Germline V gene lookup returns CDR1 LNHDA and CDR2 SQIVND (reference sequence). This CDR3 is 13 amino acids long. V shed 5 bases and J shed 1 base, with 8 bases lying between them. CDR3 amino acids: CASSRTFQETQYF. The CDR3 coding sequence is TGTGCCAGTAGTCGGACTTTCCAAGAGACCCAGTACTTC.

The gene calls are TRBV9 and TRBJ1-2, with 7 positions matching TRBD1. The CDR3 consists of 15 residues. Germline trimming cut 0 bases from V and 0 bases from J; bases unmatched to any gene: 2. Looked up from germline, CDR1 is SGDLS and CDR2 is YYNGEE. The CDR3 coding sequence is TGTGCCAGCAGCGTAGGGACAGGAGCTAACTATGGCTACACCTTC. The encoded protein is CASSVGTGANYGYTF.

The chain employs TRBV29-1 and TRBJ2-5; TRBD1 or TRBD2 may be the D gene (5 bases each). Germline CDR1 and CDR2: SQVTM and ANQGSEA. The CDR3 is 16 residues long. V dropped 6 bases and J dropped 2 bases, with 22 bases sitting between them. DNA of the CDR3: TGCAGCGTATTGCCGGGACCGCCGATATGGCAAGAGACCCAGTACTTC. This codes for CSVLPGPPIWQETQYF.